This T cell receptor (beta chain) comes out of a study of early T cells in non-severe SARS-CoV-2 infection. At the level of the study: Sequencing targeted bulk RNA from unsorted whole blood, leaving chains unpaired.

The TCR library protocol attached unique molecular identifiers to the individual cDNA molecules. One entry per CDR3 protein results from TCRdb running MiXCR on the 5' RACE reads. Here the sample spans around 50,000 distinct CDR3 sequences, 4% to 5% being singletons. This clonotype came up many times. The antigen remains unidentified. The V end was cut by 5 bases, the J end by 0 bases, with 8 bases between. Germline V CDR1 and CDR2: SGHTA, FQGNSA. This CDR3 spans 14 amino acids. Overall study findings and caveats: Matching against VDJdb likely underestimated virus-specific expansions, favoring anti-spike CD8.

Sequenced: whole blood. The gene calls are TRBV7-2 and TRBJ1-3, with D unclear. This receptor was obtained from an adult who was a healthcare worker with PCR-confirmed SARS-CoV-2 infection or an uninfected control (not recorded which). The CDR3 coding sequence is TGTGCCAGCAGCCTCCTGCGCTCTGGAAACACCATATATTTT. Its protein product is CASSLLRSGNTIYF.